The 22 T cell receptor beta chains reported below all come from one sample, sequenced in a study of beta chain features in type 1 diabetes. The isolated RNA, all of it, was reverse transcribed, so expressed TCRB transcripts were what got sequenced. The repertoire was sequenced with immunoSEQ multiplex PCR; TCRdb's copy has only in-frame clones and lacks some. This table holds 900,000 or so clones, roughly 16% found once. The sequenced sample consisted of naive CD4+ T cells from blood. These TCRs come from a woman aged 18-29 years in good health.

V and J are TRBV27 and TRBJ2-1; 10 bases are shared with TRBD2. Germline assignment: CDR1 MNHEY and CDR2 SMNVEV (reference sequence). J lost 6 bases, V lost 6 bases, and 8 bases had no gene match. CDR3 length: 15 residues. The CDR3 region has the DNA TGTGCCAGCAGCAAACTAGCGGGGCCCACCAATGAGCAGTTCTTC. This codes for CASSKLAGPTNEQFF.

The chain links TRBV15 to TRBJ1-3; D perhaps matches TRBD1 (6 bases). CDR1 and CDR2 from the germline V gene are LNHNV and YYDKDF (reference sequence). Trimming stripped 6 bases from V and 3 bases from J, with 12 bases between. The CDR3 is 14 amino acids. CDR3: CATRAGAYGNTIYF. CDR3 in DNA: TGTGCCACCAGGGCAGGGGCTTATGGAAACACCATATATTTT.

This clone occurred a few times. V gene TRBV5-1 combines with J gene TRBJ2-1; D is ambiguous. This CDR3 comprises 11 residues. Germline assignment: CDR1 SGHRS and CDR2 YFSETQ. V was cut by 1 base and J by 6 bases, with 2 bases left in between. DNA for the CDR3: TGCGCCAGCAGCTTGACCAATGAGCAGTTCTTC. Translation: CASSLTNEQFF.

This CDR3 is CATSRTARPSSYEQYF. The CDR3 DNA reads TGTGCCACCAGCAGGACCGCCAGGCCGAGCTCCTACGAGCAGTACTTC. The V gene is TRBV15, the J gene TRBJ2-7, with D unresolved. The CDR3 covers 16 residues. The germline V and J ends were trimmed by 3 bases and 0 bases, with 15 bases remaining between them. Germline loops: CDR1 LNHNV, CDR2 YYDKDF (reference sequence).

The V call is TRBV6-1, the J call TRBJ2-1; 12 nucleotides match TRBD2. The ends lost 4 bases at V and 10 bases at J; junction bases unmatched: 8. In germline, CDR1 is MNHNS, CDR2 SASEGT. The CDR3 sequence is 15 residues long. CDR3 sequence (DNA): TGTGCCAGCAGTGCAAGACTAGCGGGAGAAGGGGAGCAGTTCTTC. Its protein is CASSARLAGEGEQFF.

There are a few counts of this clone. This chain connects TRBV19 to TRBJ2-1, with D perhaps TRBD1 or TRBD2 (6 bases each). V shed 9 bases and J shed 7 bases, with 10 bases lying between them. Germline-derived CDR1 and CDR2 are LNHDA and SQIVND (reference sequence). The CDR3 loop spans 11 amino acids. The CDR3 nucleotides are TGTGCCAGCGGGGGCATAAATGAGCAGTTCTTC. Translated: CASGGINEQFF.

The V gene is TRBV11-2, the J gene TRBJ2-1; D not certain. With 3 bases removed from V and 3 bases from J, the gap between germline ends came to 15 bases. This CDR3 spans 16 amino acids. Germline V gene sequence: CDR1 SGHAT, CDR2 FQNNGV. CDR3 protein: CASSFSMVTFYNEQFF. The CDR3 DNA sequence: TGTGCCAGCAGCTTTTCAATGGTAACTTTCTACAATGAGCAGTTCTTC.

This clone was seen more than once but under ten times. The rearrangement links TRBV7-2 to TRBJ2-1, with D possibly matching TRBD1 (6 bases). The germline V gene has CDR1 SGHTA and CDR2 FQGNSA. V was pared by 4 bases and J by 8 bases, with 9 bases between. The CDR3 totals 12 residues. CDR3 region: CASSSRGHEQFF. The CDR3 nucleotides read TGTGCCAGCAGCTCCAGGGGCCATGAGCAGTTCTTC.

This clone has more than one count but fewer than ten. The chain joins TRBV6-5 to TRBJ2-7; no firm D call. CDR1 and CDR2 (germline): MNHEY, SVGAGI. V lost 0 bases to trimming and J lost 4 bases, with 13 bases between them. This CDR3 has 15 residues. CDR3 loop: CASSYSTPARYEQYF. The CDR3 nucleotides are TGTGCCAGCAGTTACTCGACACCGGCTCGTTACGAGCAGTACTTC.

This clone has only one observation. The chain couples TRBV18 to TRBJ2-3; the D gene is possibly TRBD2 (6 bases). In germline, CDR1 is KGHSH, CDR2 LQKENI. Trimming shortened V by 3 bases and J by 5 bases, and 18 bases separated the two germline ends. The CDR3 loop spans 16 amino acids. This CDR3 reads CASSPSRDFLRDTQYF. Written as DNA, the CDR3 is TGTGCCAGCTCACCTAGCCGGGACTTCCTAAGAGATACGCAGTATTTT.

The CDR3 loop is CASSYRRLADTQYF. As DNA, the CDR3 is TGTGCCAGCAGTTACAGGAGACTAGCAGATACGCAGTATTTT. The chain is built from TRBV6-5 and TRBJ2-3; D is perhaps TRBD2 (6 bases). Germline CDR1 is MNHEY and CDR2 is SVGAGI. Trimming took off 2 bases at V and 4 bases at J, with 10 bases between the two ends. CDR3 size: 14 residues.

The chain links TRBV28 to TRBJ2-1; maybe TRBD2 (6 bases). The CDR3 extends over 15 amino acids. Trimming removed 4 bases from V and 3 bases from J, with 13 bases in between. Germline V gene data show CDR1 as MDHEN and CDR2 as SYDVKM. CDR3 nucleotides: TGTGCCAGCAGTTCCAGGGTGGGGGGCTACAATGAGCAGTTCTTC. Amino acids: CASSSRVGGYNEQFF. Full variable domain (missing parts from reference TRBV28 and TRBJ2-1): DVKVTQSSRYLVKRTGEKVFLECVQDMDHENMFWYRQDPGLGLRLIYFSYDVKMKEKGDIPEGYSVSREKKERFSLILESASTNQTSMYLCASSSRVGGYNEQFFGPGTRLTVL.

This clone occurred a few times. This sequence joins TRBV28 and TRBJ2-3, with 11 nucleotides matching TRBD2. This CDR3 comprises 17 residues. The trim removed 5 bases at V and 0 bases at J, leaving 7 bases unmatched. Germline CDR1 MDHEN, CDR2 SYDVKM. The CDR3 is CASSPLGTSGSTDTQYF. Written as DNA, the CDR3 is TGTGCCAGCAGTCCTCTAGGGACTAGCGGAAGCACAGATACGCAGTATTTT.

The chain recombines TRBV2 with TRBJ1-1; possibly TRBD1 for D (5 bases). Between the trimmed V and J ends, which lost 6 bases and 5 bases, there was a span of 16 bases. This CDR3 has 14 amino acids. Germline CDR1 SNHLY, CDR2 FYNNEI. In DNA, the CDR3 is TGTGCCAGCAGAGCTCAAATGGGACGTACTGAAGCTTTCTTT. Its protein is CASRAQMGRTEAFF.

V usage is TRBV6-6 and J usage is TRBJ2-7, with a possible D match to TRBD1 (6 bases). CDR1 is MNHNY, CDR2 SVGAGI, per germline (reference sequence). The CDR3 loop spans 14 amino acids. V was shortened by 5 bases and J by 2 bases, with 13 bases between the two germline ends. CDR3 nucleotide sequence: TGTGCCAGCAGTGGACGGGACACTGCCTACGAGCAGTACTTC. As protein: CASSGRDTAYEQYF.

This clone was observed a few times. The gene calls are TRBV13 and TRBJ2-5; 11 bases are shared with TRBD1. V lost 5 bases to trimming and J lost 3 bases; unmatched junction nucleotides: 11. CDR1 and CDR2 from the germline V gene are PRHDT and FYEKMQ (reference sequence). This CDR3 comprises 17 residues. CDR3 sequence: CASSIRRTGGREETQYF. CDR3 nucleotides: TGTGCCAGCAGCATCAGGCGGACAGGGGGCCGCGAAGAGACCCAGTACTTC. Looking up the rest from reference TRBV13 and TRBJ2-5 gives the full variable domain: AAGVIQSPRHLIKEKRETATLKCYPIPRHDTVYWYQQGPGQDPQFLISFYEKMQSDKGSIPDRFSAQQFSDYHSELNMSSLELGDSALYFCASSIRRTGGREETQYFGPGTRLLVL.

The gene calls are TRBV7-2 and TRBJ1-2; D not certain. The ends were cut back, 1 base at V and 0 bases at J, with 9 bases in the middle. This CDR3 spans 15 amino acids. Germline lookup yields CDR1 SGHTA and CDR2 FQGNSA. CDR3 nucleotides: TGTGCCAGCAGCTTAGAATTCGGCCCTAACTATGGCTACACCTTC. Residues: CASSLEFGPNYGYTF.

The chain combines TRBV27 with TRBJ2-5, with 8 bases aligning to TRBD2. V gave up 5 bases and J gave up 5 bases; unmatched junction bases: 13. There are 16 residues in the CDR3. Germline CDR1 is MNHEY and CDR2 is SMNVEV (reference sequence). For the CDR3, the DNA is TGTGCCAGCAGTCGCTCCCCGGGACTAGTAGTTGAGACCCAGTACTTC. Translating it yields CASSRSPGLVVETQYF.

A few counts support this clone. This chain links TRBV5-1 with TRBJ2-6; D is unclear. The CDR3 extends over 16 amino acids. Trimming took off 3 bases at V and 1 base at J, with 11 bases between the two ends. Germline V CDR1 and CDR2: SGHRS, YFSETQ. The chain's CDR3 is CASSSTPTSGANVLTF. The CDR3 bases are TGCGCCAGCAGCTCCACCCCCACATCTGGGGCCAACGTCCTGACTTTC.

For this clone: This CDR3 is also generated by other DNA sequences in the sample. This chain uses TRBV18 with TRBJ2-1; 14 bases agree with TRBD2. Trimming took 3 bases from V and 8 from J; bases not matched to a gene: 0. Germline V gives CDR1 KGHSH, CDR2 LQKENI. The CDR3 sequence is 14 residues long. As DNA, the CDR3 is TGTGCCAGCTCACCGGGACTAGCGGGAGATGAGCAGTTCTTC. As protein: CASSPGLAGDEQFF.

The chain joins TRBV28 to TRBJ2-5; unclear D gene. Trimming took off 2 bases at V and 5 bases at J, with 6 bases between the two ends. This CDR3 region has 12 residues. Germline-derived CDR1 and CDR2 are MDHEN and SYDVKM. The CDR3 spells CASSLVWETQYF. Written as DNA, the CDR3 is TGTGCCAGCAGTTTAGTTTGGGAGACCCAGTACTTC. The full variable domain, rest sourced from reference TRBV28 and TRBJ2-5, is DVKVTQSSRYLVKRTGEKVFLECVQDMDHENMFWYRQDPGLGLRLIYFSYDVKMKEKGDIPEGYSVSREKKERFSLILESASTNQTSMYLCASSLVWETQYFGPGTRLLVL.

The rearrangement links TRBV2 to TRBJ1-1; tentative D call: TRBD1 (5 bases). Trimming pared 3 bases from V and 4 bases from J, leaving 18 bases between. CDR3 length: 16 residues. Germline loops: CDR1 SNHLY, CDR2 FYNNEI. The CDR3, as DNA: TGTGCCAGCAGTGAGTTGGGACCCACCGTGGGCACTGAAGCTTTCTTT. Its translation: CASSELGPTVGTEAFF.